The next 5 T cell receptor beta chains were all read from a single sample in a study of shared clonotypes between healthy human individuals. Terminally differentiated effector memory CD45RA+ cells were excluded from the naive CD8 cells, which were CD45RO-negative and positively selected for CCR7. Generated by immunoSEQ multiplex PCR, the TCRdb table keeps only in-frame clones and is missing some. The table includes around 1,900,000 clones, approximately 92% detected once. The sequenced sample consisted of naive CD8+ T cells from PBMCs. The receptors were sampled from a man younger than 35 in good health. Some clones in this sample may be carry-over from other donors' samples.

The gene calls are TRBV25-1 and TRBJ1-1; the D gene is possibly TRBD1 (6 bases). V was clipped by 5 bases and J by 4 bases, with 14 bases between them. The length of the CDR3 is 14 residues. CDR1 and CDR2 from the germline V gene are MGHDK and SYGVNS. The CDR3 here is CASSNQGFSTEAFF. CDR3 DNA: TGTGCCAGCAGTAACCAGGGGTTTTCCACTGAAGCTTTCTTT.

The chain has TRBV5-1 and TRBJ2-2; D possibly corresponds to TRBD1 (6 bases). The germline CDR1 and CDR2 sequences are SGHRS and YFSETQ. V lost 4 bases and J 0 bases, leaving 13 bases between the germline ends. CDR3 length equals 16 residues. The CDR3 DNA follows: TGCGCCAGCAGCGTAAACAGGGAATCGAACACCGGGGAGCTGTTTTTT. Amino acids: CASSVNRESNTGELFF.

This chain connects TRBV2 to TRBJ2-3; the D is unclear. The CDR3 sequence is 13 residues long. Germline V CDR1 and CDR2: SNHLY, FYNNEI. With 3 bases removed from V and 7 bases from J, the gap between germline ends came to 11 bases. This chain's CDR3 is CASSEALGYTQYF. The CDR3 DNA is TGTGCCAGCAGTGAGGCCCTCGGGTATACGCAGTATTTT.

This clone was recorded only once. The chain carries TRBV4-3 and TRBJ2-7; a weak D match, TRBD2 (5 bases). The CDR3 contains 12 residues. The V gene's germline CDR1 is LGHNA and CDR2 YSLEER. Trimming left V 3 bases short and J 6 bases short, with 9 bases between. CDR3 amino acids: CASSHPGSEQYF. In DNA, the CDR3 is TGCGCCAGCAGCCACCCGGGGTCCGAGCAGTACTTC.

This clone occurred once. This chain's CDR3 is CASTLGPQGRTEAFF. The DNA for the CDR3 is TGTGCCAGTACTCTGGGCCCACAGGGGAGGACTGAAGCTTTCTTT. The V and J genes are TRBV19 and TRBJ1-1; TRBD1 aligns across 7 bases. The length of the CDR3 is 15 residues. With 7 bases clipped from V and 5 bases from J, the junction kept 13 bases outside the gene matches. The germline CDR1 and CDR2 sequences are LNHDA and SQIVND (reference sequence).